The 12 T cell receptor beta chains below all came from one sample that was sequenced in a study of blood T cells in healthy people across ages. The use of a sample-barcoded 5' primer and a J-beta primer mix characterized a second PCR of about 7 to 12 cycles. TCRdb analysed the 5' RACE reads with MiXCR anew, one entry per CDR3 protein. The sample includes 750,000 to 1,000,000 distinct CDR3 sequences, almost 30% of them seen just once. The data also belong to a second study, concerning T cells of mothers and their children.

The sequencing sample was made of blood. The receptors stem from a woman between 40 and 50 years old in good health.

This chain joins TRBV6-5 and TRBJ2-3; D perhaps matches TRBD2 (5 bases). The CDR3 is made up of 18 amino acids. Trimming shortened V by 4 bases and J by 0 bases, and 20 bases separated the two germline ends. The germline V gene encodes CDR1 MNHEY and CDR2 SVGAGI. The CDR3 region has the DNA TGTGCCAGCAGTTTCGATACCGGTACTAGTATCAGCACAGATACGCAGTATTTT. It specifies CASSFDTGTSISTDTQYF.

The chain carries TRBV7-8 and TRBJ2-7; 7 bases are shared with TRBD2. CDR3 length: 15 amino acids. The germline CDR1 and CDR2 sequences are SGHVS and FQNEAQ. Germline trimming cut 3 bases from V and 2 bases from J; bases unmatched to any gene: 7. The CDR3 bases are TGTGCCAGCAGCTTTGGGGGGGGACTAACCTACGAGCAGTACTTC. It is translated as CASSFGGGLTYEQYF.

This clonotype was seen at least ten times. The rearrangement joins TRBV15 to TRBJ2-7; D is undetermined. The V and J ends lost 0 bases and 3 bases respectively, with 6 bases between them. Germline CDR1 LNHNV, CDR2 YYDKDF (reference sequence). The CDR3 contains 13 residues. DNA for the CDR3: TGTGCCACCAGCAGAGAGGGAAACTACGAGCAGTACTTC. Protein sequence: CATSREGNYEQYF.

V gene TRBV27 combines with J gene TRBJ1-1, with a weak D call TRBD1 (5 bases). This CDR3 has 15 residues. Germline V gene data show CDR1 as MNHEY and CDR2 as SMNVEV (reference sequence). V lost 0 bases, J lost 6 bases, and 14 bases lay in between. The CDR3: CASSLSVRGVAEAFF. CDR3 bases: TGTGCCAGCAGTTTATCGGTCCGGGGGGTAGCTGAAGCTTTCTTT.

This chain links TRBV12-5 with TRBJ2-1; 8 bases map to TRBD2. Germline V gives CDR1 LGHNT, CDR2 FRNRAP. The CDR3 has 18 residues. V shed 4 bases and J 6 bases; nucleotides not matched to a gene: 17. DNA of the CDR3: TGTGCTAGTGGTTCCTCTTTTAGCGGGGCCGTTATGGGCAATGAGCAGTTCTTC. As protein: CASGSSFSGAVMGNEQFF.

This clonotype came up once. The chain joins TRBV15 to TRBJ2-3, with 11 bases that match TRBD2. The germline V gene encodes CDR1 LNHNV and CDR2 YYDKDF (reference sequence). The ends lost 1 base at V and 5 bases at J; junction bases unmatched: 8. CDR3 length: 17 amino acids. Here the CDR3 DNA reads TGTGCCACCAGCAGAGGGTTTAGCGGGGGGGCGAAAGATACGCAGTATTTT. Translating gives CATSRGFSGGAKDTQYF.

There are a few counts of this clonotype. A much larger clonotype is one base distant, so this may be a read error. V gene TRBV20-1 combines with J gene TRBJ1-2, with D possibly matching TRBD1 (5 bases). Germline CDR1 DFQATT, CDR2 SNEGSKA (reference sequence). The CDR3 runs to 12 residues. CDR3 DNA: TGCAGTGCTTCGGACAATAACTATGGCTGCACCTTC. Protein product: CSASDNNYGCTF.

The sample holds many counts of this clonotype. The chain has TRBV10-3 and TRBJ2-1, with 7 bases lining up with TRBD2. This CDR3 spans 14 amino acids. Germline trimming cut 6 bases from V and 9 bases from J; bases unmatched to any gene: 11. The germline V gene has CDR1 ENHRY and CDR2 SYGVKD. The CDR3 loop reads CAISPIGGDGEQFF. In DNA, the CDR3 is TGTGCCATCAGCCCTATTGGGGGGGACGGTGAGCAGTTCTTC.

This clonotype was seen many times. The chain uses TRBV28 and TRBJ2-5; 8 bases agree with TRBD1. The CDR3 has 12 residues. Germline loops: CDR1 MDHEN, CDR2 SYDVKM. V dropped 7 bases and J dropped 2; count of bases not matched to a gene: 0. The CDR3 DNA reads TGTGCCAGCAACAGGGGGCAAGAGACCCAGTACTTC. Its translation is CASNRGQETQYF.

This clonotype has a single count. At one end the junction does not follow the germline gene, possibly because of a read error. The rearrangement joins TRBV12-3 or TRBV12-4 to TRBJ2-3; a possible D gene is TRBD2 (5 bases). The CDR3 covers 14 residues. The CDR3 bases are TGTGCCGGCAGCCTTATGGTGGGAGCAGATATGCAGTATTTT. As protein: CAGSLMVGADMQYF.

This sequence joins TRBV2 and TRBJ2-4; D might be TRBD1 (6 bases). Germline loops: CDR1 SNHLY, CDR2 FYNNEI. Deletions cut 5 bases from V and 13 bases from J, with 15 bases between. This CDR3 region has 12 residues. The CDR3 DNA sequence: TGTGCCAGCAGTTTAGGACAGAATGAGCAGTACTTC. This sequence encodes CASSLGQNEQYF.

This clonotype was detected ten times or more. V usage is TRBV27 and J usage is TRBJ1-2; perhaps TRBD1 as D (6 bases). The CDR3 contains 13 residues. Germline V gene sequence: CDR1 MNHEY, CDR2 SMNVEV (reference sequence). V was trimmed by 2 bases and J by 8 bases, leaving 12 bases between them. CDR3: CASSLAGVGGYTF. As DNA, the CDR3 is TGTGCCAGCAGTTTAGCAGGGGTGGGGGGCTACACCTTC.